This T cell receptor (beta chain) was sequenced for a study of blood T cells in healthy people across ages. General study findings and limits: With age, beta diversity per million T cells declined roughly linearly, significantly by 35 to 40.

The CDR3 length is 12 residues. CDR1 KGHSH and CDR2 LQKENI come from the germline V gene. V shed 6 bases and J shed 9 bases, with 12 bases lying between them. A second about 7 to 12 cycle PCR used barcoded and J-beta primers. TCRdb redid the calling of the 5' RACE reads with MiXCR, one entry per CDR3 protein. The sample records approximately 580,000 distinct CDR3 sequences, more than 20% being singletons. Peripheral blood samples of roughly 9.8 milliliters were drawn from each donor. The total RNA that was extracted per sample amounted to at least 5 micrograms. This clonotype was observed a handful of times. Its target is not known. The data were also submitted as part of a second study, on T cells of mothers and their children. From that paper: Reverse transcription into cDNA received all extracted RNA, at roughly 1.4 ug per 15 ul.

Input material: blood. This chain links TRBV18 with TRBJ2-1; no clear D gene. The receptor was isolated from a boy aged 5-17 years in good health. CDR3 coding DNA: TGTGCCAGCTCGCCCCTGTCTACTGAGCAGTTCTTC. Translating it yields CASSPLSTEQFF.